The 26 T cell receptor beta chains below were found in one sample sequenced in a study of early T cells in non-severe SARS-CoV-2 infection. From the 5' RACE reads, TCRdb called clonotypes with MiXCR, one entry per CDR3 protein. The table shows 100,000 to 150,000 distinct CDR3 sequences, with more than 12% occurring only once. The sequencing sample was made of whole blood. The source is an adult who was a healthcare worker with PCR-confirmed SARS-CoV-2 infection or an uninfected control (not recorded which).

Only a few counts were recorded for this clonotype. The chain joins TRBV4-1 to TRBJ1-3; D ambiguous. Germline CDR1 is MGHRA and CDR2 is YSYEKL. Trimming shortened V by 4 bases and J by 6 bases, and 16 bases separated the two germline ends. This CDR3 region has 15 residues. The CDR3, as DNA: TGCGCCAGCAGCCCCTATGAAGGTCGGGAAAACACCATATATTTT. It is translated as CASSPYEGRENTIYF.

The gene calls are TRBV9 and TRBJ2-7, with TRBD1 identical over 9 bases. Germline V CDR1 and CDR2: SGDLS, YYNGEE. The junction had 7 bases not matched to a gene; V was cut back by 4 bases and J by 5 bases. The CDR3 totals 14 residues. As DNA, the CDR3 is TGTGCCAGCAGCTTTGGACAGGGGTATAACGAGCAGTACTTC. It codes for CASSFGQGYNEQYF. Full variable domain (missing parts from reference TRBV9 and TRBJ2-7): DSGVTQTPKHLITATGQRVTLRCSPRSGDLSVYWYQQSLDQGLQFLIQYYNGEERAKGNILERFSAQQFPDLHSELNLSSLELGDSALYFCASSFGQGYNEQYFGPGTRLTVT.

The rearrangement links TRBV21-1 to TRBJ2-2; the DNA was not used to check the table's D call, TRBD2. TRBV21-1 is listed as a pseudogene. This CDR3 region has 16 residues. For the CDR3, the DNA is TGTGCCAGCAGCAATTCTCGACTAGCGAGAACCGGGGAGCTGTTTTTT. Translating it yields CASSNSRLARTGELFF.

The genes are TRBV3-1 and TRBJ2-1; 10 bases are a match to TRBD2. J lost 5 bases, V lost 6 bases, and 7 bases had no gene match. The CDR3 runs 15 residues. Germline values: CDR1 LGHDT, CDR2 YNNKEL (reference sequence). DNA for the CDR3: TGTGCCAGCAGTTGGAGGACTAGCGGAAACAATGAGCAGTTCTTC. Translated, it gives CASSWRTSGNNEQFF.

This clonotype was counted between two and nine times. The rearrangement joins TRBV12-3 or TRBV12-4 to TRBJ2-1; 9 positions agree with TRBD1. The CDR3 totals 11 residues. The ends lost 5 bases at V and 10 bases at J; junction bases unmatched: 0. Here the CDR3 reads CASSTGGEQFF. The CDR3 coding sequence is TGTGCCAGCAGTACAGGGGGCGAGCAGTTCTTC.

The chain employs TRBV19 and TRBJ2-1, with TRBD2 matching 8 bases. The germline CDR1 and CDR2 sequences are LNHDA and SQIVND (reference sequence). Trimming took 5 bases from V and 4 from J; bases not matched to a gene: 16. This CDR3 has 18 residues. The CDR3 reads CASSPLRYGGGRYNEQFF. The CDR3 region has the DNA TGTGCCAGTAGTCCCCTTCGGTACGGCGGGGGGCGGTACAATGAGCAGTTCTTC.

This clonotype was seen a handful of times. The V and J genes are TRBV27 and TRBJ2-6; D not certain. Deletions cut 3 bases from V and 0 bases from J, with 9 bases between. The germline CDR1 and CDR2 sequences are MNHEY and SMNVEV (reference sequence). This CDR3 is 16 amino acids long. The CDR3 DNA reads TGTGCCAGCAGTTTTTATACCACCTCTGGGGCCAACGTCCTGACTTTC. It yields the protein CASSFYTTSGANVLTF.

This clonotype was counted ten times or more. V and J are TRBV7-9 and TRBJ1-6; D not resolved. This CDR3 has 11 residues. The germline V gene encodes CDR1 SEHNR and CDR2 FQNEAQ (reference sequence). V was clipped by 4 bases and J by 15 bases, with 10 bases between them. CDR3 nucleotides: TGTGCCAGCAGCTCCAACAATGTCCTCCACTTT. This gives the protein CASSSNNVLHF.

The rearrangement links TRBV20-1 to TRBJ1-5, with a possible D match to TRBD1 (6 bases). Germline V gene lookup returns CDR1 DFQATT and CDR2 SNEGSKA (reference sequence). Trimming took 6 bases from V and 5 from J, leaving 17 bases between them. CDR3 length: 14 residues. In nucleotides, the CDR3 is TGCAGTGCCCCGAGGGGGGCGGTTGATCAGCCCCAGCATTTT. This gives the protein CSAPRGAVDQPQHF.

V and J are TRBV7-9 and TRBJ2-7; D is unresolved. The V and J ends lost 3 bases and 2 bases respectively, with 11 bases between them. The CDR3 totals 14 residues. Looked up from germline, CDR1 is SEHNR and CDR2 is FQNEAQ (reference sequence). For the CDR3, the DNA is TGTGCCAGCAGCTTGGACCATTCGACCTACGAGCAGTACTTC. Residues: CASSLDHSTYEQYF.

The CDR3 nucleotides are TGTGCCAGCAGTGAAGCGGGATCGCGGACAGATACGCAGTATTTT. It specifies CASSEAGSRTDTQYF. The chain has TRBV2 and TRBJ2-3; D not certain. The V gene lost 0 bases and the J gene lost 3 bases, with 10 bases spanning the gap. The CDR3 sequence is 15 residues long. CDR1 and CDR2 from the germline V gene are SNHLY and FYNNEI.

A few counts support this clonotype. The chain couples TRBV12-3 or TRBV12-4 to TRBJ2-1, with 8 bases fitting TRBD2. V shed 6 bases, J shed 12 bases, and the junction held 7 bases outside the gene matches. The CDR3 sequence is 12 residues long. The CDR3 loop reads CASSKLAEAQFF. In DNA form, the CDR3 reads TGTGCCAGCAGCAAACTAGCGGAGGCGCAGTTCTTC.

This clonotype appeared a few times. The chain has TRBV4-1 and TRBJ2-7; no definite D call. Trimming took off 1 base at V and 2 bases at J, with 6 bases between the two ends. This CDR3 has 13 amino acids. Germline V gene sequence: CDR1 MGHRA, CDR2 YSYEKL. The CDR3 protein is CASSQGPPYEQYF. The CDR3 DNA follows: TGCGCCAGCAGCCAAGGGCCCCCCTACGAGCAGTACTTC.

The table lists this clonotype with a few counts. The V call is TRBV7-9, the J call TRBJ2-3, with D possibly being TRBD2 (6 bases). This CDR3 has 13 amino acids. The ends were cut back, 5 bases at V and 2 bases at J, with 8 bases in the middle. Looked up from germline, CDR1 is SEHNR and CDR2 is FQNEAQ (reference sequence). CDR3 region: CASSPDYTDTQYF. CDR3 nucleotide sequence: TGTGCCAGCAGCCCGGACTACACAGATACGCAGTATTTT.

The CDR3 DNA is TGTGCCAGCAGCCGGGAGAGTAACACTGAAGCTTTCTTT. This translates into CASSRESNTEAFF. V usage is TRBV7-3 and J usage is TRBJ1-1; D gene ambiguous. The germline V and J ends were trimmed by 5 bases and 2 bases, with 9 bases remaining between them. The germline CDR1 and CDR2 sequences are SGHTA and FQGTGA. The CDR3 covers 13 residues.

This clonotype was observed a single time. This may arise from a read error, as a much more abundant clone is one base away. This chain connects TRBV18 to TRBJ2-2, with unresolved D. CDR3 length equals 14 residues. CDR1 KGHSH and CDR2 LQKENI come from the germline V gene. The V gene lost 0 bases and the J gene lost 4 bases, with 6 bases spanning the gap. Here the CDR3 reads CASSPPSVTGELFF. In DNA form, the CDR3 reads TGTGCCAGCTCACCACCGTCGGTCACCGGGGAGCTGTTTTTT.

This clonotype was seen more than once but under ten times. This chain links TRBV3-1 with TRBJ2-7, with 7 nucleotides matching TRBD1. Germline trimming cut 4 bases from V and 2 bases from J; bases unmatched to any gene: 5. Germline V lookup: CDR1 LGHDT, CDR2 YNNKEL (reference sequence). This CDR3 region has 14 residues. The CDR3 spells CASSPATGPYEQYF. CDR3 DNA: TGTGCCAGCAGCCCGGCGACAGGGCCCTACGAGCAGTACTTC.

This clonotype was detected many times. This rearrangement joins TRBV10-3 to TRBJ2-5; D is possibly TRBD1 or TRBD2 (5 bases each). With 4 bases removed from V and 4 bases from J, the gap between germline ends came to 22 bases. Germline lookup yields CDR1 ENHRY and CDR2 SYGVKD. The CDR3 spans 17 residues. CDR3 protein: CAISVGRDLTKGETQYF. The CDR3 region has the DNA TGTGCCATCAGTGTCGGCCGGGACCTTACGAAAGGAGAGACCCAGTACTTC.

This chain connects TRBV5-1 to TRBJ1-6; D possibly corresponds to TRBD1 (5 bases). Germline V lookup: CDR1 SGHRS, CDR2 YFSETQ. CDR3 length equals 15 residues. V was cut by 2 bases and J by 6 bases, with 12 bases left in between. For the CDR3, the DNA is TGCGCCAGCAGCTTTGAGGGGTCAGGTAATTCACCCCTCCACTTT. Protein: CASSFEGSGNSPLHF.

This clonotype was seen a handful of times. The chain employs TRBV6-2 or TRBV6-3 and TRBJ1-3; D gene uncertain. This CDR3 has 14 amino acids. With 2 bases removed from V and 0 bases from J, the gap between germline ends came to 5 bases. Germline V gene lookup returns CDR1 MNHEY and CDR2 SVGEGT. Written as DNA, the CDR3 is TGTGCCAGCAGTTACGGTTTCTCTGGAAACACCATATATTTT. It translates to CASSYGFSGNTIYF.

The V and J genes are TRBV5-5 and TRBJ2-3; D perhaps matches TRBD1 (6 bases). Trimming took 5 bases from V and 4 from J, leaving 8 bases between them. The CDR3 length is 12 residues. Germline-derived CDR1 and CDR2 are SGHKS and YYEKEE (reference sequence). The CDR3 spells CASSYRADTQYF. CDR3 coding DNA: TGTGCCAGCAGTTACAGGGCAGATACGCAGTATTTT.

The rearrangement joins TRBV4-1 to TRBJ2-3, with D hard to call. There are 18 residues in the CDR3. V was cut by 2 bases and J by 0 bases, with 18 bases left in between. CDR1 and CDR2 from the germline V gene are MGHRA and YSYEKL. The CDR3 sequence: CASSQTPLFLTSTDTQYF. The DNA for the CDR3 is TGCGCCAGCAGCCAAACTCCCCTTTTCTTGACGAGCACAGATACGCAGTATTTT.

This chain connects TRBV7-7 to TRBJ2-2; D is perhaps TRBD2 (6 bases). The CDR3 sequence is 14 residues long. Germline V lookup: CDR1 SSHAT, CDR2 FNYEAQ (reference sequence). The V end lost 4 bases, the J end lost 6 bases, and 12 bases lay between the germline ends. Written as DNA, the CDR3 is TGTGCCAGCAGCTCGGGACTGCTGGCCGGGGAGCTGTTTTTT. This codes for CASSSGLLAGELFF.

V is TRBV20-1 and J is TRBJ1-1; D gene uncertain. There are 13 residues in the CDR3. Germline V lookup: CDR1 DFQATT, CDR2 SNEGSKA (reference sequence). With 1 base removed from V and 1 base from J, the gap between germline ends came to 7 bases. The CDR3: CSARGMENTEAFF. The CDR3, as DNA: TGCAGTGCTAGAGGGATGGAGAACACTGAAGCTTTCTTT.

The chain is built from TRBV29-1 and TRBJ2-5; 7 nucleotides agree with TRBD1. Losses at the gene ends were 4 bases for V and 4 bases for J; bases not matched to a gene: 6. Germline-derived CDR1 and CDR2 are SQVTM and ANQGSEA. This CDR3 region has 13 residues. DNA of the CDR3: TGCAGCGTTGGAAGGGGGCGCAGAGAGACCCAGTACTTC. The encoded protein is CSVGRGRRETQYF.

The chain has TRBV7-9 and TRBJ2-1; possible D gene TRBD2, 6 bases. V was shortened by 6 bases and J by 4 bases, with 10 bases between the two germline ends. The CDR3 loop spans 13 amino acids. CDR1 is SEHNR and CDR2 is FQNEAQ in the germline V gene (reference sequence). The CDR3 coding sequence is TGTGCCAGCAGATCCCGGGGGTACAATGAGCAGTTCTTC. Protein sequence: CASRSRGYNEQFF. The full variable domain, in which reference TRBV7-9 and TRBJ2-1 provide the parts outside the CDR3, is DTGVSQNPRHKITKRGQNVTFRCDPISEHNRLYWYRQTLGQGPEFLTYFQNEAQLEKSRLLSDRFSAERPKGSFSTLEIQRTEQGDSAMYLCASRSRGYNEQFFGPGTRLTVL.